This is a list of T cell receptor beta chains from one sample in a study of T cell changes during pregnancy in multiple sclerosis. Repertoires were generated with immunoSEQ multiplex PCR, while TCRdb's copy carries only in-frame clones and drops some. The sample lists some 80,000 clones; about 92% were seen once. This sample comprised peripheral blood, obtained before pregnancy. Receptors originate from a female donor with multiple sclerosis, enrolled in a pregnancy study. Each CDR3 is given with its conserved first and last residue. Each record gives: V gene, clone size, J gene, D gene, CDR3 protein, CDR3 DNA. A D gene is named only where the DNA matches it firmly. Clone size is not always given. Where it is, it says once, few, many or a class for expanded clones.

V gene: TRBV19
clone size: NA
J gene: TRBJ2-1
D gene: NA
CDR3 protein: CASSFPGQQGWGNEQFF
CDR3 DNA: TGTGCCAGTAGTTTCCCGGGACAACAGGGATGGGGCAATGAGCAGTTCTTC

V gene: TRBV4-1
clone size: NA
J gene: TRBJ1-2
D gene: NA
CDR3 protein: CASSQARVVRDRHGYTF
CDR3 DNA: TGCGCCAGCAGCCAAGCAAGGGTCGTCAGGGATCGCCATGGCTACACCTTC

V gene: TRBV7-9
clone size: NA
J gene: TRBJ2-3
D gene: TRBD1
CDR3 protein: CASSTPTGLPTDTQYF
CDR3 DNA: TGTGCCAGCAGCACGCCGACAGGGCTGCCCACAGATACGCAGTATTTT

V gene: TRBV2
clone size: once
J gene: TRBJ2-1
D gene: TRBD2
CDR3 protein: CASSSSGLVSNEQFF
CDR3 DNA: TGTGCCAGCTCGTCTAGCGGACTAGTCAGCAATGAGCAGTTCTTC

V gene: TRBV14
clone size: NA
J gene: TRBJ2-7
D gene: NA
CDR3 protein: CASSQDRQVTYEQYF
CDR3 DNA: TGTGCCAGCAGCCAAGATAGGCAGGTGACCTACGAGCAGTACTTC

V gene: TRBV19
clone size: NA
J gene: TRBJ1-5
D gene: TRBD1
CDR3 protein: CASSRGDSHNQPQHF
CDR3 DNA: TGTGCCAGTAGTAGGGGGGACAGCCACAATCAGCCCCAGCATTTT

V gene: TRBV29-1
clone size: NA
J gene: TRBJ1-1
D gene: NA
CDR3 protein: CSVRQKMNTEAFF
CDR3 DNA: TGCAGCGTCAGACAGAAGATGAACACTGAAGCTTTCTTT

V gene: TRBV9
clone size: NA
J gene: TRBJ1-4
D gene: NA
CDR3 protein: CASSVGGATNEKLFF
CDR3 DNA: TGTGCCAGCAGCGTAGGAGGAGCAACTAATGAAAAACTGTTTTTT

V gene: TRBV4-1
clone size: NA
J gene: TRBJ2-7
D gene: NA
CDR3 protein: CASSQARGEQYF
CDR3 DNA: TGCGCCAGCAGCCAAGCTAGAGGGGAGCAGTACTTC

V gene: TRBV6-5
clone size: NA
J gene: TRBJ2-3
D gene: NA
CDR3 protein: CASSPDIWADTQYF
CDR3 DNA: TGTGCCAGCAGTCCCGATATTTGGGCGGATACGCAGTATTTT

V gene: TRBV6-5
clone size: NA
J gene: TRBJ1-2
D gene: NA
CDR3 protein: CASSYSAGNYGYTF
CDR3 DNA: TGTGCAAGCAGTTACTCGGCAGGAAACTATGGCTACACCTTC

V gene: TRBV10-1
clone size: NA
J gene: TRBJ1-6
D gene: NA
CDR3 protein: CASSESIEGVGSPLHF
CDR3 DNA: TGCGCCAGCAGTGAGTCGATTGAGGGGGTAGGTTCACCCCTCCACTTT

V gene: TRBV18
clone size: NA
J gene: TRBJ2-3
D gene: NA
CDR3 protein: CASSPGRGAPDTQYF
CDR3 DNA: TGTGCCAGCTCACCTGGACGGGGGGCCCCAGATACGCAGTATTTT

V gene: TRBV7-3
clone size: NA
J gene: TRBJ1-5
D gene: TRBD1
CDR3 protein: CASSSPGQGGYSNQPQHF
CDR3 DNA: TGTGCCAGCAGCTCCCCGGGACAGGGAGGGTATAGCAATCAGCCCCAGCATTTT

V gene: TRBV7-9
clone size: NA
J gene: TRBJ1-4
D gene: NA
CDR3 protein: CASSLGDNKLFF
CDR3 DNA: TGTGCCAGCAGCTTAGGCGACAACAAGCTGTTTTTT

V gene: TRBV29-1
clone size: NA
J gene: TRBJ1-5
D gene: NA
CDR3 protein: CSVGGGWGQPQHF
CDR3 DNA: TGCAGCGTCGGGGGGGGCTGGGGCCAGCCCCAGCATTTT

V gene: TRBV28
clone size: NA
J gene: TRBJ1-4
D gene: NA
CDR3 protein: CASNTGTFNEKLFF
CDR3 DNA: TGTGCCAGCAATACAGGCACCTTTAATGAAAAACTGTTTTTT

V gene: TRBV2
clone size: NA
J gene: TRBJ1-1
D gene: NA
CDR3 protein: CASRTPDRPNTEAFF
CDR3 DNA: TGTGCCAGCAGGACCCCAGACAGGCCGAACACTGAAGCTTTCTTT

V gene: TRBV2
clone size: NA
J gene: TRBJ1-1
D gene: NA
CDR3 protein: CASSDGEVGQAFF
CDR3 DNA: TGTGCCAGCAGTGATGGGGAGGTGGGTCAAGCTTTCTTT

V gene: TRBV2
clone size: NA
J gene: TRBJ2-7
D gene: TRBD1
CDR3 protein: CASSIDRGQGEQYF
CDR3 DNA: TGTGCCAGCAGCATTGACAGGGGGCAAGGGGAGCAGTACTTC

V gene: TRBV19
clone size: NA
J gene: TRBJ1-1
D gene: TRBD1
CDR3 protein: CASSIGQGLFEAFF
CDR3 DNA: TGTGCCAGTAGTATCGGACAGGGGCTCTTTGAAGCTTTCTTT

V gene: TRBV5-6
clone size: NA
J gene: TRBJ1-1
D gene: TRBD1
CDR3 protein: CASSSQGRLWVNTEAFF
CDR3 DNA: TGTGCCAGCAGCTCACAGGGGCGGTTATGGGTGAACACTGAAGCTTTCTTT

V gene: TRBV27
clone size: NA
J gene: TRBJ1-1
D gene: TRBD1
CDR3 protein: CASSAPGQLNTEAFF
CDR3 DNA: TGTGCCAGCAGTGCTCCGGGACAGTTGAACACTGAAGCTTTCTTT

V gene: TRBV10-3
clone size: once
J gene: TRBJ1-6
D gene: TRBD1
CDR3 protein: CAISPTGGESPLHF
CDR3 DNA: TGTGCCATCAGCCCTACAGGGGGTGAATCACCCCTCCACTTT

V gene: TRBV7-3
clone size: NA
J gene: TRBJ2-1
D gene: NA
CDR3 protein: CASSSIGGNEQFF
CDR3 DNA: TGTGCCAGCAGCTCAATCGGGGGAAATGAGCAGTTCTTC

V gene: TRBV27
clone size: NA
J gene: TRBJ2-7
D gene: TRBD2
CDR3 protein: CASSGTSGGYEQYF
CDR3 DNA: TGTGCCAGCTCCGGGACTAGCGGGGGCTACGAGCAGTACTTC

V gene: TRBV2
clone size: NA
J gene: TRBJ1-1
D gene: NA
CDR3 protein: CASSGVRPPGALNTEAFF
CDR3 DNA: TGTGCCAGCAGTGGGGTTCGACCGCCAGGGGCCCTGAACACTGAAGCTTTCTTT

V gene: TRBV5-5
clone size: NA
J gene: TRBJ2-1
D gene: NA
CDR3 protein: CASSLTASLNTEQFF
CDR3 DNA: TGTGCCAGCAGCCTGACAGCCTCCCTAAATACAGAGCAGTTCTTC

V gene: TRBV25-1
clone size: NA
J gene: TRBJ2-3
D gene: TRBD1
CDR3 protein: CASSEYKTGGRDTQYF
CDR3 DNA: TGTGCCAGCAGTGAATATAAAACAGGGGGGAGAGATACGCAGTATTTT

V gene: TRBV27
clone size: NA
J gene: TRBJ2-7
D gene: NA
CDR3 protein: CASSFSVPREF
CDR3 DNA: TGTGCCAGCAGTTTTTCCGTGCCCCGAGAATTC

V gene: TRBV15
clone size: NA
J gene: TRBJ1-1
D gene: NA
CDR3 protein: CATSRGGAGNTEAFF
CDR3 DNA: TGTGCCACCAGCAGAGGCGGGGCGGGGAACACTGAAGCTTTCTTT

V gene: TRBV30
clone size: NA
J gene: TRBJ1-5
D gene: TRBD1
CDR3 protein: CASKGTGGRQPQHF
CDR3 DNA: TGTGCCTCCAAAGGGACAGGGGGCAGGCAGCCCCAGCATTTT

V gene: TRBV9
clone size: NA
J gene: TRBJ2-3
D gene: TRBD2
CDR3 protein: CASSFGLAQPGGDTQYF
CDR3 DNA: TGTGCCAGCAGCTTCGGACTAGCCCAACCTGGGGGAGATACGCAGTATTTT

V gene: TRBV5-6
clone size: NA
J gene: TRBJ2-5
D gene: TRBD1
CDR3 protein: CASSFYRQGQETQYF
CDR3 DNA: TGTGCCAGCAGCTTCTACCGACAGGGACAAGAGACCCAGTACTTC

V gene: TRBV19
clone size: NA
J gene: TRBJ2-7
D gene: TRBD2
CDR3 protein: CASTMGTSGSYEQYF
CDR3 DNA: TGTGCCAGTACCATGGGGACTAGCGGCTCCTACGAGCAGTACTTC

V gene: TRBV20-1
clone size: NA
J gene: TRBJ1-2
D gene: TRBD1
CDR3 protein: CSATGGYGYTF
CDR3 DNA: TGCAGTGCTACAGGGGGATATGGCTACACCTTC

V gene: TRBV14
clone size: NA
J gene: TRBJ1-1
D gene: TRBD1
CDR3 protein: CASSQGQGSEAFF
CDR3 DNA: TGTGCCAGCAGCCAAGGACAGGGGAGTGAAGCTTTCTTT

V gene: TRBV30
clone size: NA
J gene: TRBJ2-7
D gene: TRBD1
CDR3 protein: CAWSTGQSYEQYF
CDR3 DNA: TGTGCCTGGAGTACGGGACAGTCCTACGAGCAGTACTTC

V gene: TRBV5-1
clone size: once
J gene: TRBJ1-1
D gene: TRBD1
CDR3 protein: CASRTGMYRNTEAFF
CDR3 DNA: TGCGCCAGCAGGACAGGGATGTATAGGAACACTGAAGCTTTCTTT

V gene: TRBV10-2
clone size: NA
J gene: TRBJ2-7
D gene: TRBD2
CDR3 protein: CASTASGGPPYEQYF
CDR3 DNA: TGCGCCAGCACCGCTAGCGGGGGGCCCCCCTACGAGCAGTACTTC

V gene: TRBV19
clone size: NA
J gene: TRBJ1-1
D gene: NA
CDR3 protein: CASSTGGLNTEAFF
CDR3 DNA: TGTGCCAGTAGTACGGGGGGACTAAACACTGAAGCTTTCTTT

V gene: TRBV6-1
clone size: NA
J gene: TRBJ2-7
D gene: TRBD1
CDR3 protein: CASQQGVTVYEQYF
CDR3 DNA: TGTGCCAGCCAACAGGGGGTTACAGTCTACGAGCAGTACTTC

V gene: TRBV6-5
clone size: NA
J gene: TRBJ1-1
D gene: NA
CDR3 protein: CASSPGRRTEAFF
CDR3 DNA: TGTGCCAGCAGTCCCGGGAGGAGAACTGAAGCTTTCTTT

V gene: TRBV19
clone size: NA
J gene: TRBJ2-1
D gene: NA
CDR3 protein: CASTAGNEQFF
CDR3 DNA: TGTGCCAGTACCGCAGGGAATGAGCAGTTCTTC

V gene: TRBV19
clone size: NA
J gene: TRBJ1-1
D gene: NA
CDR3 protein: CASETRRTMNTEAFF
CDR3 DNA: TGTGCCAGTGAAACCCGCCGGACAATGAACACTGAAGCTTTCTTT

V gene: TRBV27
clone size: few
J gene: TRBJ1-2
D gene: TRBD1
CDR3 protein: CASSSRDRDGYTF
CDR3 DNA: TGTGCCAGCAGTTCGCGGGACAGGGACGGCTACACCTTC

V gene: TRBV27
clone size: NA
J gene: TRBJ1-1
D gene: NA
CDR3 protein: CASSAGFHTEAFF
CDR3 DNA: TGTGCCAGCTCGGCGGGATTTCACACTGAAGCTTTCTTT

V gene: TRBV5-8
clone size: NA
J gene: TRBJ2-3
D gene: TRBD2
CDR3 protein: CASSLAGTSRRTDTQYF
CDR3 DNA: TGTGCCAGCAGCTTGGCCGGGACTAGCCGACGCACAGATACGCAGTATTTT

V gene: TRBV5-4
clone size: once
J gene: TRBJ2-7
D gene: TRBD2
CDR3 protein: CASSRGSGGPGYEQYF
CDR3 DNA: TGTGCCAGCAGCCGGGGTAGCGGGGGACCTGGTTACGAGCAGTACTTC

V gene: TRBV9
clone size: NA
J gene: TRBJ2-3
D gene: NA
CDR3 protein: CASSPSGSSTDTQYF
CDR3 DNA: TGTGCCAGCAGCCCTTCAGGGTCCAGCACAGATACGCAGTATTTT

V gene: TRBV5-1
clone size: NA
J gene: TRBJ2-7
D gene: TRBD2
CDR3 protein: CASSATTSGGSYEQYF
CDR3 DNA: TGCGCCAGCAGCGCCACGACTAGCGGGGGAAGCTACGAGCAGTACTTC

V gene: TRBV7-9
clone size: NA
J gene: TRBJ1-5
D gene: NA
CDR3 protein: CASSDDGLRGNQPQHF
CDR3 DNA: TGTGCCAGCAGCGATGACGGTTTGAGGGGCAATCAGCCCCAGCATTTT

V gene: TRBV19
clone size: NA
J gene: TRBJ2-5
D gene: TRBD2
CDR3 protein: CASSPGGKQETQYF
CDR3 DNA: TGTGCCAGTAGTCCGGGGGGGAAGCAAGAGACCCAGTACTTC

V gene: TRBV6-1
clone size: NA
J gene: TRBJ2-5
D gene: NA
CDR3 protein: CASSRRQETQYF
CDR3 DNA: TGTGCCAGCAGTCGGAGACAAGAGACCCAGTACTTC

V gene: TRBV15
clone size: NA
J gene: TRBJ2-7
D gene: NA
CDR3 protein: CATSPPWGAGLYEQYF
CDR3 DNA: TGTGCCACCAGCCCCCCTTGGGGTGCGGGGCTCTACGAGCAGTACTTC

V gene: TRBV5-4
clone size: few
J gene: TRBJ1-2
D gene: NA
CDR3 protein: CASSPTGNYGYTF
CDR3 DNA: TGTGCCAGCAGCCCGACAGGCAACTATGGCTACACCTTC

V gene: TRBV11-2
clone size: NA
J gene: TRBJ1-1
D gene: NA
CDR3 protein: CASSSHAGGDTEAFF
CDR3 DNA: TGTGCCAGCAGCTCCCACGCGGGGGGGGACACTGAAGCTTTCTTT

V gene: TRBV5-1
clone size: NA
J gene: TRBJ2-3
D gene: NA
CDR3 protein: CASSSDYSDTQYF
CDR3 DNA: TGCGCCAGCAGCTCGGACTATTCAGATACGCAGTATTTT

V gene: TRBV29-1
clone size: NA
J gene: TRBJ1-1
D gene: TRBD1
CDR3 protein: CSTSGTVNTEAFF
CDR3 DNA: TGCAGCACCTCGGGGACAGTGAACACTGAAGCTTTCTTT